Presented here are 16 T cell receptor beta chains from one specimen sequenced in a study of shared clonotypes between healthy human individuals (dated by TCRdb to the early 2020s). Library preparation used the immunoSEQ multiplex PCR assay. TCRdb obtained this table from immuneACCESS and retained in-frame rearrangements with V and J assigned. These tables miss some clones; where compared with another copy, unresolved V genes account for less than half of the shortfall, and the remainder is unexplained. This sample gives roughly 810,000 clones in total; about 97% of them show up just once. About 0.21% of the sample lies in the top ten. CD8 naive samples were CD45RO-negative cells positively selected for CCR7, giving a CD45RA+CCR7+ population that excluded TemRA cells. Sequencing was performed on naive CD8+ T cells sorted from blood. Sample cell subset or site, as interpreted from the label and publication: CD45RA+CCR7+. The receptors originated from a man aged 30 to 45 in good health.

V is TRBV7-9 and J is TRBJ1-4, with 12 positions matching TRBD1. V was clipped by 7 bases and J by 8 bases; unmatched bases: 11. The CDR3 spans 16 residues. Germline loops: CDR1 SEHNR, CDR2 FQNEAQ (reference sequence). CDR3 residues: CASIPFGGTGGEKLFF. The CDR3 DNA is TGTGCCAGCATCCCCTTTGGCGGGACAGGGGGCGAAAAACTGTTTTTT. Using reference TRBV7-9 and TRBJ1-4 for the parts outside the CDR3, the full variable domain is DTGVSQNPRHKITKRGQNVTFRCDPISEHNRLYWYRQTLGQGPEFLTYFQNEAQLEKSRLLSDRFSAERPKGSFSTLEIQRTEQGDSAMYLCASIPFGGTGGEKLFFGSGTQLSVL.

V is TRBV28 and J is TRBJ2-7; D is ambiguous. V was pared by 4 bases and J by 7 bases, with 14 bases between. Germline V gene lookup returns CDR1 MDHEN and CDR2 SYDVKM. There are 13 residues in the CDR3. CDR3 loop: CASSSGSEREQYF. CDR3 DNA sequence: TGTGCCAGCAGTTCCGGGTCCGAAAGGGAGCAGTACTTC. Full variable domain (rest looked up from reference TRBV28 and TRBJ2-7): DVKVTQSSRYLVKRTGEKVFLECVQDMDHENMFWYRQDPGLGLRLIYFSYDVKMKEKGDIPEGYSVSREKKERFSLILESASTNQTSMYLCASSSGSEREQYFGPGTRLTVT.

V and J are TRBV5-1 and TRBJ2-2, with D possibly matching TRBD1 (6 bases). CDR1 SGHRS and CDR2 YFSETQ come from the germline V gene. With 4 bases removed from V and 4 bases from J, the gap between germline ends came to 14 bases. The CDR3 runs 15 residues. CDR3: CASSLWQGSTGELFF. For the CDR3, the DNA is TGCGCCAGCAGCCTCTGGCAGGGGAGCACCGGGGAGCTGTTTTTT.

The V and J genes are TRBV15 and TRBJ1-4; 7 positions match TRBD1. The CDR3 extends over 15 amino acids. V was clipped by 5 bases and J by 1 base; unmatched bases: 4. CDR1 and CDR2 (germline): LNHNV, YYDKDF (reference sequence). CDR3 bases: TGTGCCACCAGCCCACGGACAGGAACTAATGAAAAACTGTTTTTT. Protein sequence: CATSPRTGTNEKLFF. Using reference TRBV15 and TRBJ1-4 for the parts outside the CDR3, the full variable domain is DAMVIQNPRYQVTQFGKPVTLSCSQTLNHNVMYWYQQKSSQAPKLLFHYYDKDFNNEADTPDNFQSRRPNTSFCFLDIRSPGLGDTAMYLCATSPRTGTNEKLFFGSGTQLSVL.

Here the CDR3 reads CASSFGAGVPPLHF. The CDR3 nucleotides read TGTGCCAGCAGTTTCGGGGCAGGGGTTCCACCCCTCCACTTT. The chain couples TRBV28 to TRBJ1-6, with D perhaps matching TRBD1 (6 bases). Trimming shortened V by 3 bases and J by 11 bases, and 14 bases separated the two germline ends. The CDR3 totals 14 residues. CDR1 and CDR2 from the germline V gene are MDHEN and SYDVKM.

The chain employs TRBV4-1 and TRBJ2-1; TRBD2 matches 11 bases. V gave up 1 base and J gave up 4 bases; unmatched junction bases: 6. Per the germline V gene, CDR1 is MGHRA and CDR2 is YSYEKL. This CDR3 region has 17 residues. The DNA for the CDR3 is TGCGCCAGCAGCCAAGGGACGGGACTAGCGGTATACAATGAGCAGTTCTTC. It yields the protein CASSQGTGLAVYNEQFF.

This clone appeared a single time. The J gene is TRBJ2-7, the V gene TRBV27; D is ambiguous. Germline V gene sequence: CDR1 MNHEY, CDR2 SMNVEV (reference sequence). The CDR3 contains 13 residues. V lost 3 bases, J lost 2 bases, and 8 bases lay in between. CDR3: CASSFAHTYEQYF. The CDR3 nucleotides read TGTGCCAGCAGTTTTGCACATACCTACGAGCAGTACTTC.

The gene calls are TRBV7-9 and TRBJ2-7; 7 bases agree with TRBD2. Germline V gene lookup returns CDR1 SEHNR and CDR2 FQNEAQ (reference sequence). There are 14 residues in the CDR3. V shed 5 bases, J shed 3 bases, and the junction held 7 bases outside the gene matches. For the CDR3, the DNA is TGTGCCAGCAGCCCTGGCGGGAGAGACTACGAGCAGTACTTC. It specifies CASSPGGRDYEQYF.

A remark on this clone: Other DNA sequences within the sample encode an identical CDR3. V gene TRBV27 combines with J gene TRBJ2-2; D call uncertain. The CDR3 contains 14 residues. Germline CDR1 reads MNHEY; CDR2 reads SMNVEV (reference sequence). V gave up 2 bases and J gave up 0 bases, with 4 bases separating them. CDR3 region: CASSLPANTGELFF. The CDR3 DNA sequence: TGTGCCAGCAGTTTACCAGCGAACACCGGGGAGCTGTTTTTT.

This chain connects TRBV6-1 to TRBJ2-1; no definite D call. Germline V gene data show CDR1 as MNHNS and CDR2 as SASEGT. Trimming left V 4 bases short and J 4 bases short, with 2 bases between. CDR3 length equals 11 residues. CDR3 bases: TGTGCCAGCAGTGCTTACAATGAGCAGTTCTTC. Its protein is CASSAYNEQFF.

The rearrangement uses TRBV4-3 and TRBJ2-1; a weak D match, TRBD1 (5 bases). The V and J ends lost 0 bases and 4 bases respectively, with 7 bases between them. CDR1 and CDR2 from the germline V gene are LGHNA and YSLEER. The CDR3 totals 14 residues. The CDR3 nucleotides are TGCGCCAGCAGCCAAGACAGGGCTTACAATGAGCAGTTCTTC. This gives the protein CASSQDRAYNEQFF.

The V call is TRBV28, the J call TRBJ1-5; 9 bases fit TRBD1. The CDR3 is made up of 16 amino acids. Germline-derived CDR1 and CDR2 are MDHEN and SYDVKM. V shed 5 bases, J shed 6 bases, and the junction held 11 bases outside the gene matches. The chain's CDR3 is CASSQLDRGTLQPQHF. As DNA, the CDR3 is TGTGCCAGCAGTCAACTGGACAGGGGAACGCTTCAGCCCCAGCATTTT.

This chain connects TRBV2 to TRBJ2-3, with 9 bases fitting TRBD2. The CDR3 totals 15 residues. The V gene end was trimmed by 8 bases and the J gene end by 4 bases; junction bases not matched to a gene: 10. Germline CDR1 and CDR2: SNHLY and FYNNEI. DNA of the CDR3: TGTGCCAGCGGGGGAGGCGGGAGGGCCTCAGATACGCAGTATTTT. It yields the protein CASGGGGRASDTQYF.

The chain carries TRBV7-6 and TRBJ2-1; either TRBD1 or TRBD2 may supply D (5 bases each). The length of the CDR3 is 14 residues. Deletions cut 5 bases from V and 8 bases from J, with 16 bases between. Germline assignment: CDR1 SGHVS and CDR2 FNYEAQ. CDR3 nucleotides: TGTGCCAGCAGCGTCGGGACGGCTTCGGATGAGCAGTTCTTC. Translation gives CASSVGTASDEQFF.

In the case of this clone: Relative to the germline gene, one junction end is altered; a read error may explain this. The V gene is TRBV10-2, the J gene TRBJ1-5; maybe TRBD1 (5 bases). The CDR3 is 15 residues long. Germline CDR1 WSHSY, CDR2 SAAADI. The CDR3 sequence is CASRVDNTGGQLQHF. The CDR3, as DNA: TGCGCCAGCAGAGTTGACAACACAGGAGGTCAGCTCCAGCATTTT.

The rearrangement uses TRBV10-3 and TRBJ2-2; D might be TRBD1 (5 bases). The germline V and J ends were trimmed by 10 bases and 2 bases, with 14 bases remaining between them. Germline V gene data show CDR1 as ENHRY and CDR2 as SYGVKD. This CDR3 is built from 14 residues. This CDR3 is CANPLRGNTGELFF. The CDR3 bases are TGTGCCAATCCTCTTAGGGGAAACACCGGGGAGCTGTTTTTT.